Below are 32 T cell receptor beta chains sequenced from a single sample in a study of T cell changes during pregnancy in multiple sclerosis. Here immunoSEQ multiplex PCR was the method, and the copy in TCRdb shows in-frame clones only, minus some. The sample lists approximately 31,000 clones, just over 90% occurring once. Sequenced material: CD4+ T cells from peripheral blood mononuclear cells, taken in the second trimester of pregnancy. These receptors were taken from a female donor with multiple sclerosis, enrolled in a pregnancy study.

This rearrangement joins TRBV5-1 to TRBJ1-1, with TRBD1 matching over 8 bases. The CDR3 extends over 15 amino acids. CDR1 SGHRS and CDR2 YFSETQ come from the germline V gene. V trimming: 4 bases; J trimming: 1 base; junction bases outside the gene matches: 6. The CDR3 bases are TGCGCCAGCAGCCTCCTGGGGACAGGGAACACTGAAGCTTTCTTT. Residues: CASSLLGTGNTEAFF. Full variable domain (outside the CDR3, taken from reference TRBV5-1 and TRBJ1-1): KAGVTQTPRYLIKTRGQQVTLSCSPISGHRSVSWYQQTPGQGLQFLFEYFSETQRNKGNFPGRFSGRQFSNSRSEMNVSTLELGDSALYLCASSLLGTGNTEAFFGQGTRLTVV.

This chain links TRBV7-6 with TRBJ2-7; 8 nucleotides agree with TRBD2. In germline, CDR1 is SGHVS, CDR2 FNYEAQ. V was clipped by 1 base and J by 3 bases; unmatched bases: 14. This CDR3 has 18 residues. The CDR3 spells CASSLVHNRLAGLYEQYF. The DNA for the CDR3 is TGTGCCAGCAGCTTAGTGCATAACAGGCTAGCGGGCCTCTACGAGCAGTACTTC.

This clone was seen a handful of times. CDR3 protein: CASSVRGWGTEAFF. The CDR3 region has the DNA TGTGCCAGCAGCGTAAGGGGGTGGGGAACTGAAGCTTTCTTT. The V call is TRBV9, the J call TRBJ1-1; possibly TRBD1 for D (6 bases). Trimming shortened V by 1 base and J by 5 bases, and 12 bases separated the two germline ends. The germline CDR1 and CDR2 sequences are SGDLS and YYNGEE. The CDR3 is 14 amino acids.

The chain has TRBV5-6 and TRBJ2-7; 7 bases agree with TRBD2. The CDR3 contains 15 residues. J lost 4 bases, V lost 5 bases, and 12 bases had no gene match. Germline V lookup: CDR1 SGHDT, CDR2 YYEEEE. The DNA for the CDR3 is TGTGCCAGCAGGTCCCAAGGGGAGGGCCGGTACGAGCAGTACTTC. This codes for CASRSQGEGRYEQYF. The whole variable domain, remainder taken from reference TRBV5-6 and TRBJ2-7, is DAGVTQSPTHLIKTRGQQVTLRCSPKSGHDTVSWYQQALGQGPQFIFQYYEEEERQRGNFPDRFSGHQFPNYSSELNVNALLLGDSALYLCASRSQGEGRYEQYFGPGTRLTVT.

V is TRBV28 and J is TRBJ1-2; 7 nucleotides align to TRBD1. The CDR3 consists of 14 residues. With V trimmed by 6 bases and J by 8 bases, 12 bases remained unmatched. CDR1 is MDHEN and CDR2 is SYDVKM in the germline V gene. CDR3 protein: CASRDQGGARGYTF. CDR3 nucleotide sequence: TGTGCCAGCAGAGATCAGGGGGGCGCGCGGGGCTACACCTTC.

This clone was seen only once. This chain connects TRBV7-2 to TRBJ1-2; TRBD1 matches at 7 bases. The germline V gene encodes CDR1 SGHTA and CDR2 FQGNSA. The V gene end was trimmed by 3 bases and the J gene end by 2 bases; junction bases not matched to a gene: 3. The CDR3 consists of 14 residues. The CDR3 DNA reads TGTGCCAGCAGCTTCGACAGGGCCAACTATGGCTACACCTTC. Translating it yields CASSFDRANYGYTF.

This clone showed up just once. The V and J genes are TRBV2 and TRBJ1-5; 7 bases are shared with TRBD1. CDR1 is SNHLY, CDR2 FYNNEI, per germline. The CDR3 extends over 15 amino acids. The trim removed 3 bases at V and 4 bases at J, leaving 6 bases unmatched. The CDR3 loop is CASSDQGVGNQPQHF. The CDR3 DNA sequence: TGTGCCAGCAGTGATCAGGGGGTCGGGAATCAGCCCCAGCATTTT.

The sample holds a few counts of this clone. The DNA for the CDR3 is TGTGCCAGCACTGGACGGGAGGGGCTGGCTGAAGCTTTCTTT. Its protein product is CASTGREGLAEAFF. The rearrangement joins TRBV6-4 to TRBJ1-1, with D possibly being TRBD1 (5 bases). The length of the CDR3 is 14 residues. The V and J ends lost 7 bases and 6 bases respectively, with 18 bases between them. The germline V gene has CDR1 MRHNA and CDR2 SNTAGT.

This chain connects TRBV18 to TRBJ1-5, with TRBD1 identical over 9 bases. Germline V gene lookup returns CDR1 KGHSH and CDR2 LQKENI. V gave up 1 base and J gave up 6 bases; unmatched junction bases: 4. This CDR3 region has 15 residues. In nucleotides, the CDR3 is TGTGCCAGCTCACCACGAACAGGGGGCTTTCAGCCCCAGCATTTT. It codes for CASSPRTGGFQPQHF.

This sequence joins TRBV18 and TRBJ1-1; 9 positions match TRBD1. The junction had 7 bases not matched to a gene; V was cut back by 4 bases and J by 10 bases. This CDR3 is built from 13 residues. CDR1 is KGHSH and CDR2 is LQKENI in the germline V gene. The CDR3 region has the DNA TGTGCCAGCTCACTCGGGACAGGGCCGTCAGCTTTCTTT. Protein: CASSLGTGPSAFF.

The DNA for the CDR3 is TGTGCCAGCAGCTTAGCCGTCCTCTATGGCTACACCTTC. Translated: CASSLAVLYGYTF. This chain connects TRBV7-2 to TRBJ1-2; D is unclear. V lost 0 bases and J lost 4, with 6 bases in between. Germline lookup yields CDR1 SGHTA and CDR2 FQGNSA. CDR3 length equals 13 residues.

The chain is built from TRBV5-4 and TRBJ2-2, with 12 nucleotides matching TRBD2. The V and J ends lost 0 bases and 6 bases, in that order; junction bases with no gene match: 3. Germline CDR1 is SGHNT and CDR2 is YYREEE (reference sequence). The CDR3 covers 16 residues. The CDR3 is CASSLGLAGAPGELFF. The CDR3, as DNA: TGTGCCAGCAGCTTGGGACTAGCGGGAGCCCCCGGGGAGCTGTTTTTT.

The chain combines TRBV6-5 with TRBJ1-4; no clear D gene. CDR1 and CDR2 from the germline V gene are MNHEY and SVGAGI. V was cut by 4 bases and J by 6 bases, with 15 bases left in between. This CDR3 comprises 15 residues. CDR3 DNA: TGTGCCAGCAGTTCTTTAGCGAGAAACCATGAAAAACTGTTTTTT. Residues: CASSSLARNHEKLFF.

The chain employs TRBV19 and TRBJ1-3; D not certain. In germline, CDR1 is LNHDA, CDR2 SQIVND (reference sequence). The CDR3 loop spans 17 amino acids. The V and J ends lost 5 bases and 0 bases respectively, with 17 bases between them. CDR3 in DNA: TGTGCCAGTAGTCCTAACCTCGCGTCAGGCTCTGGAAACACCATATATTTT. Residues: CASSPNLASGSGNTIYF.

This chain connects TRBV2 to TRBJ1-4; 7 bases match TRBD1. Germline V gives CDR1 SNHLY, CDR2 FYNNEI. The CDR3 length is 16 residues. With V trimmed by 4 bases and J by 7 bases, 12 bases remained unmatched. The CDR3 is CASSARQGRMGEKLFF. In DNA, the CDR3 is TGTGCCAGCAGTGCCCGACAGGGAAGGATGGGTGAAAAACTGTTTTTT.

This clone has more than one count but fewer than ten. The chain joins TRBV7-9 to TRBJ2-7, with TRBD1 matching over 10 bases. CDR1 and CDR2 (germline): SEHNR, FQNEAQ (reference sequence). V gave up 5 bases and J gave up 3 bases; unmatched junction bases: 10. This CDR3 is 16 amino acids long. The CDR3 region has the DNA TGTGCCAGCAGCCCATCGGACAGGGGGTGGGTCTACGAGCAGTACTTC. It is translated as CASSPSDRGWVYEQYF.

A single count supports this clone. This chain joins TRBV18 and TRBJ2-1; 9 bases line up with TRBD2. V lost 3 bases, J lost 6 bases, and 6 bases stayed unmatched. The CDR3 has 15 amino acids. The germline V gene encodes CDR1 KGHSH and CDR2 LQKENI. As DNA, the CDR3 is TGTGCCAGCTCACCTTTTGCTAGCGGGATCAATGAGCAGTTCTTC. Translating it yields CASSPFASGINEQFF.

V and J are TRBV28 and TRBJ2-1; 9 bases agree with TRBD1. This CDR3 comprises 15 residues. Losses at the gene ends were 2 bases for V and 6 bases for J; bases not matched to a gene: 5. Germline V gives CDR1 MDHEN, CDR2 SYDVKM. Here the CDR3 reads CASSLVGQGFNEQFF. The CDR3 nucleotides read TGTGCCAGCAGTTTAGTCGGACAGGGGTTCAATGAGCAGTTCTTC.

V usage is TRBV6-1 and J usage is TRBJ2-7; D is unclear. V was shortened by 2 bases and J by 7 bases, with 9 bases between the two germline ends. CDR1 and CDR2 from the germline V gene are MNHNS and SASEGT. The CDR3 totals 12 residues. The CDR3 region is CASSERLLEQYF. CDR3 sequence (DNA): TGTGCCAGCAGTGAACGTCTCCTTGAGCAGTACTTC.

CDR3 sequence reads: CAWGGTSGPYEQYF. The CDR3 DNA reads TGTGCCTGGGGTGGGACTAGCGGGCCCTACGAGCAGTACTTC. The chain recombines TRBV30 with TRBJ2-7; 12 bases align to TRBD2. The CDR3 spans 14 residues. V was clipped by 5 bases and J by 2 bases; unmatched bases: 4. Germline CDR1 GTSNPN, CDR2 SVGIG (reference sequence).

This clone was recorded only once. This sequence joins TRBV6-5 and TRBJ2-1; D may be TRBD2 (6 bases). Germline CDR1 and CDR2: MNHEY and SVGAGI. CDR3 length: 16 amino acids. Trimming took off 0 bases at V and 1 base at J, with 10 bases between the two ends. CDR3 in amino acids: CASSYSLALSYNEQFF. The CDR3, as DNA: TGTGCCAGCAGTTACTCCCTAGCGCTTTCCTACAATGAGCAGTTCTTC.

This rearrangement joins TRBV29-1 to TRBJ1-2; 8 nucleotides match TRBD1. The CDR3 consists of 16 residues. Germline V gives CDR1 SQVTM, CDR2 ANQGSEA. The V and J ends lost 3 bases and 4 bases, in that order; junction bases with no gene match: 13. CDR3: CSVDGTGTPISYGYTF. As DNA, the CDR3 is TGCAGCGTTGATGGGACAGGAACCCCAATAAGCTATGGCTACACCTTC.

V gene TRBV28 combines with J gene TRBJ1-3; D is ambiguous. This CDR3 contains 13 residues. Trimming pared 1 base from V and 4 bases from J, leaving 5 bases between. Germline CDR1 and CDR2: MDHEN and SYDVKM. CDR3 amino acids: CASSLSGGNTIYF. The CDR3, as DNA: TGTGCCAGCAGTTTATCGGGGGGAAACACCATATATTTT. Full variable domain (outside the CDR3, taken from reference TRBV28 and TRBJ1-3): DVKVTQSSRYLVKRTGEKVFLECVQDMDHENMFWYRQDPGLGLRLIYFSYDVKMKEKGDIPEGYSVSREKKERFSLILESASTNQTSMYLCASSLSGGNTIYFGEGSWLTVV.

This rearrangement joins TRBV30 to TRBJ2-7; 8 nucleotides agree with TRBD1. Trimming cost V 3 bases and J 6 bases; bases outside gene matches: 13. The CDR3 extends over 15 amino acids. Looked up from germline, CDR1 is GTSNPN and CDR2 is SVGIG (reference sequence). The CDR3 bases are TGTGCCTGGAGCTTTCCCCGGCGGACAGGGTTCGAGCAGTACTTC. Translating it yields CAWSFPRRTGFEQYF.

CDR3 sequence (DNA): TGTGCCAGCAGCCAACCTGACAGAGGGCCCCAGCATTTT. It encodes CASSQPDRGPQHF. This rearrangement joins TRBV4-2 to TRBJ1-5; possibly TRBD1 for D (5 bases). V lost 2 bases, J lost 9 bases, and 11 bases lay in between. CDR3 length: 13 residues. From germline, CDR1 is LGHNA and CDR2 YNFKEQ.

This clone has only a few counts. The chain links TRBV11-3 to TRBJ2-2; D gene uncertain. The CDR3 extends over 13 amino acids. The germline V gene encodes CDR1 SGHNT and CDR2 YENEEA. Trimming removed 5 bases from V and 4 bases from J, with 8 bases in between. The CDR3 DNA sequence: TGTGCCAGCAGCGCCTACAGCACCGGGGAGCTGTTTTTT. This encodes CASSAYSTGELFF.

The chain joins TRBV25-1 to TRBJ2-4, with TRBD1 matching 8 bases. The CDR3 contains 16 residues. Germline loops: CDR1 MGHDK, CDR2 SYGVNS. The junction had 9 bases not matched to a gene; V was cut back by 2 bases and J by 6 bases. CDR3 in amino acids: CASSETGTGSLNIQYF. The DNA of the CDR3 is TGTGCCAGCAGTGAAACCGGGACAGGTTCTTTAAACATTCAGTACTTC. Looking up the rest from reference TRBV25-1 and TRBJ2-4 gives the full variable domain: EADIYQTPRYLVIGTGKKITLECSQTMGHDKMYWYQQDPGMELHLIHYSYGVNSTEKGDLSSESTVSRIRTEHFPLTLESARPSHTSQYLCASSETGTGSLNIQYFGAGTRLSVL.

The chain carries TRBV5-1 and TRBJ2-3; TRBD2 matches at 10 bases. CDR1 is SGHRS and CDR2 is YFSETQ in the germline V gene. The CDR3 has 16 residues. J lost 0 bases, V lost 3 bases, and 4 bases had no gene match. The chain's CDR3 is CASSSGLAASTDTQYF. CDR3 nucleotides: TGCGCCAGCAGCTCCGGACTAGCGGCTAGCACAGATACGCAGTATTTT.

V is TRBV6-5 and J is TRBJ2-1; tentatively, D is TRBD2 (5 bases). The ends were cut back, 5 bases at V and 1 base at J, with 12 bases in the middle. Germline CDR1 and CDR2: MNHEY and SVGAGI. This CDR3 contains 15 residues. CDR3 amino acids: CASSPDPGSYNEQFF. DNA for the CDR3: TGTGCCAGCAGTCCGGACCCGGGATCCTACAATGAGCAGTTCTTC.

The chain combines TRBV7-8 with TRBJ2-7; no firm D call. Trimming shortened V by 5 bases and J by 6 bases, and 14 bases separated the two germline ends. In germline, CDR1 is SGHVS, CDR2 FQNEAQ. The CDR3 totals 13 residues. The CDR3 here is CASSMRGDGEQYF. As DNA, the CDR3 is TGTGCCAGCAGCATGCGAGGAGATGGCGAGCAGTACTTC.

The chain links TRBV11-2 to TRBJ1-4; no clear D gene. Trimming pared 1 base from V and 10 bases from J, leaving 7 bases between. Per the germline V gene, CDR1 is SGHAT and CDR2 is FQNNGV. The length of the CDR3 is 12 residues. CDR3 in DNA: TGTGCCAGCAGCTTAGTAGGGAGAAAACTGTTTTTT. This gives the protein CASSLVGRKLFF.

This sequence joins TRBV19 and TRBJ2-5; D is perhaps TRBD1 (7 bases). The CDR3 has 17 amino acids. V lost 1 base and J 5 bases, leaving 20 bases between the germline ends. Germline CDR1 reads LNHDA; CDR2 reads SQIVND (reference sequence). CDR3 protein: CASSIARRQGGFETQYF. The DNA of the CDR3 is TGTGCCAGTAGTATAGCCCGACGGCAGGGGGGTTTTGAGACCCAGTACTTC. Using reference TRBV19 and TRBJ2-5 for the parts outside the CDR3, the full variable domain is DGGITQSPKYLFRKEGQNVTLSCEQNLNHDAMYWYRQDPGQGLRLIYYSQIVNDFQKGDIAEGYSVSREKKESFPLTVTSAQKNPTAFYLCASSIARRQGGFETQYFGPGTRLLVL.